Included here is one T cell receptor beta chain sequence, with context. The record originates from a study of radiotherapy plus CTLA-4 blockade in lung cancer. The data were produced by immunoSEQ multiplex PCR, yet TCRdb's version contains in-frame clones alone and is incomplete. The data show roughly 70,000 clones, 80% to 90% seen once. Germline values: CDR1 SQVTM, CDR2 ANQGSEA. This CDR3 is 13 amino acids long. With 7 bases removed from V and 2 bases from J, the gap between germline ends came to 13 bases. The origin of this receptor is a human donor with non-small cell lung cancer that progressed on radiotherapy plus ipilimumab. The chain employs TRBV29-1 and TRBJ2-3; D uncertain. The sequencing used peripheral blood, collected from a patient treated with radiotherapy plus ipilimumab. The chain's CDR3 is CSAEVVNTDTQYF. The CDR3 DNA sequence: TGCAGCGCCGAGGTAGTTAACACAGATACGCAGTATTTT.